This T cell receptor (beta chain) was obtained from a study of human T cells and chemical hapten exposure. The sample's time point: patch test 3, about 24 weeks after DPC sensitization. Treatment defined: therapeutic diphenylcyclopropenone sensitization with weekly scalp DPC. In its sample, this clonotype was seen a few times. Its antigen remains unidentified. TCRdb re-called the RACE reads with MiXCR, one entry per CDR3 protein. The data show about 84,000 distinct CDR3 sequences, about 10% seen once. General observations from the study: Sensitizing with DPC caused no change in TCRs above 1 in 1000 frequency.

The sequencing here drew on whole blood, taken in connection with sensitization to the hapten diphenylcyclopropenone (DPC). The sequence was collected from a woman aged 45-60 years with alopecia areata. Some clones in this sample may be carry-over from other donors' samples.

The CDR3 sequence: CASSLVGGSGGLLTDTQYF. The DNA for the CDR3 is TGTGCCAGCAGCTTAGTGGGCGGGAGTGGGGGGCTCCTCACAGATACGCAGTATTTT. This chain joins TRBV11-2 and TRBJ2-3; tentative D call: TRBD2 (7 bases). Trimming shortened V by 1 base and J by 2 bases, and 22 bases separated the two germline ends. The CDR3 covers 19 residues. CDR1 is SGHAT and CDR2 is FQNNGV in the germline V gene.